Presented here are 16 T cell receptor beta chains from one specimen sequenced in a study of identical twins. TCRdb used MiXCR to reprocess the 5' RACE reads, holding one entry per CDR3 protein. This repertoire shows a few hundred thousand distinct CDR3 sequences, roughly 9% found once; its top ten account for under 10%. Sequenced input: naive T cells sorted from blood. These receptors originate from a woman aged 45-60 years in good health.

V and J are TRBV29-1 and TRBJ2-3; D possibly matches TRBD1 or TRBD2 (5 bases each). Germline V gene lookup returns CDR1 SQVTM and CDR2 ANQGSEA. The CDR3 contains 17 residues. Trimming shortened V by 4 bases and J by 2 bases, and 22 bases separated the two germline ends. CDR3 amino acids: CSVVGPGPGPFTDTQYF. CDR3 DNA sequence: TGCAGCGTTGTAGGGCCGGGTCCGGGGCCCTTCACAGATACGCAGTATTTT.

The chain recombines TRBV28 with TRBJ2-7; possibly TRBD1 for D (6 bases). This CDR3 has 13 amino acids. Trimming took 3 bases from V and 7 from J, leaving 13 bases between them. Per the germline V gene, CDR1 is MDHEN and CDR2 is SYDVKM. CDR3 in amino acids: CASSFEDRGEQYV. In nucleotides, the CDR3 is TGTGCCAGCAGTTTTGAGGACAGAGGTGAGCAGTACGTC.

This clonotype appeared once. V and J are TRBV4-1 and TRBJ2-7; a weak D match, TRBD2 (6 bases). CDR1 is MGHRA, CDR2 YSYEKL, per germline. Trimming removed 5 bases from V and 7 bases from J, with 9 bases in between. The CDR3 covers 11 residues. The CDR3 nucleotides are TGCGCCAGCAGCTGGGCGGGGGAGCAGTACTTC. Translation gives CASSWAGEQYF.

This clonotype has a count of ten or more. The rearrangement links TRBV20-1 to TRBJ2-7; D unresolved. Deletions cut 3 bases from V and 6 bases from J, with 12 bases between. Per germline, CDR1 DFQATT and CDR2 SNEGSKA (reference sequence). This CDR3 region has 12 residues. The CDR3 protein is CSASGTPPEQYF. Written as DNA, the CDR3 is TGCAGTGCTAGCGGAACCCCTCCCGAGCAGTACTTC.

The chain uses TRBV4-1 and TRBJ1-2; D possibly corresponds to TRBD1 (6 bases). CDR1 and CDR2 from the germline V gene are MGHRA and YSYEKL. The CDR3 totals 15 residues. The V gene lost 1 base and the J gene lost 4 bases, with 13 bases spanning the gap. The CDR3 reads CASSQVSMDSYGYTF. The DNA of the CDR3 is TGCGCCAGCAGCCAAGTTTCCATGGACAGCTATGGCTACACCTTC.

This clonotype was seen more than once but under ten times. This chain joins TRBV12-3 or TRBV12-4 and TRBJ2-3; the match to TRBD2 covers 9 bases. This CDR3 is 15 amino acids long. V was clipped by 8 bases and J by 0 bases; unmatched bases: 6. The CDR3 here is CASSTAGGSTDTQYF. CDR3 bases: TGTGCCAGCTCAACGGCGGGAGGGAGCACAGATACGCAGTATTTT.

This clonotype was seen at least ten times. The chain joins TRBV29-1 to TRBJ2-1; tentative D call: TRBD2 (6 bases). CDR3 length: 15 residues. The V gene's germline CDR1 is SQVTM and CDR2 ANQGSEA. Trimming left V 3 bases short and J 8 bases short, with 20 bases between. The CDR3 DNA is TGCAGCGTTGAGCAGCCCCAACGGGGGAGTTATGAGCAGTTCTTC. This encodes CSVEQPQRGSYEQFF.

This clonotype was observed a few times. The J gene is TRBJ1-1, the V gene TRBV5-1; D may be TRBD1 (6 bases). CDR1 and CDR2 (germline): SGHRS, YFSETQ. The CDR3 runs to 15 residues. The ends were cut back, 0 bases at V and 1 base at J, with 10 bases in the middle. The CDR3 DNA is TGCGCCAGCAGCTTGGGCGACAGGACGAACACTGAAGCTTTCTTT. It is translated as CASSLGDRTNTEAFF.

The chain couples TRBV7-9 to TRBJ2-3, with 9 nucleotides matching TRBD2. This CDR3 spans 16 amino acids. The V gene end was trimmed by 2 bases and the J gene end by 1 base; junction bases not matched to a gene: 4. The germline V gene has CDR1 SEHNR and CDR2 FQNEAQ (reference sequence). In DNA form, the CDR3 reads TGTGCCAGCAGCTTAAACCTAGCGGGACGCACAGATACGCAGTATTTT. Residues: CASSLNLAGRTDTQYF.

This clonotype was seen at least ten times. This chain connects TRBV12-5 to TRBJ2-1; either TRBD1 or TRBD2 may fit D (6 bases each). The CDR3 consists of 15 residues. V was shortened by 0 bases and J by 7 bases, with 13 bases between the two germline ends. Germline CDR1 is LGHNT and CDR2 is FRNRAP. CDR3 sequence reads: CASGLVLGGLNEQFF. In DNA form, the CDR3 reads TGTGCTAGTGGTTTGGTACTCGGGGGCTTGAATGAGCAGTTCTTC. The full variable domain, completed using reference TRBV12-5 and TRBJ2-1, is DARVTQTPRHKVTEMGQEVTMRCQPILGHNTVFWYRQTMMQGLELLAYFRNRAPLDDSGMPKDRFSAEMPDATLATLKIQPSEPRDSAVYFCASGLVLGGLNEQFFGPGTRLTVL.

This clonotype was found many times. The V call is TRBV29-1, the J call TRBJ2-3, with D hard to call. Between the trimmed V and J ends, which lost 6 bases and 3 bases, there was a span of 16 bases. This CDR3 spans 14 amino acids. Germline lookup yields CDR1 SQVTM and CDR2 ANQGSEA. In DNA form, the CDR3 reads TGCAGCGTCGTTGAAGTCCCTGATACAGATACGCAGTATTTT. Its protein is CSVVEVPDTDTQYF.

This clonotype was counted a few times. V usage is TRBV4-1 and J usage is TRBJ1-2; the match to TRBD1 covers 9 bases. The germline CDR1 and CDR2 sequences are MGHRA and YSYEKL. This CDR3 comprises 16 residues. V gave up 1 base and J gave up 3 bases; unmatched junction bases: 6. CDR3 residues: CASSQVKQGADYGYTF. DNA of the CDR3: TGCGCCAGCAGCCAAGTAAAACAGGGGGCTGACTATGGCTACACCTTC.

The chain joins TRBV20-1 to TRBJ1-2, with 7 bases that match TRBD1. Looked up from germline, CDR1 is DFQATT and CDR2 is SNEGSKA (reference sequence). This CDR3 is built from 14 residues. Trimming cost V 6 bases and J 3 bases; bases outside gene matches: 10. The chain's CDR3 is CSAVGTVGHYGYTF. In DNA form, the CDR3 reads TGCAGTGCCGTTGGGACAGTCGGGCACTATGGCTACACCTTC.

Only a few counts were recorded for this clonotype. The CDR3 DNA reads TGTGCCACCAGTGTTACAGGGGATAGCAATCAGCCCCAGCATTTT. Its translation: CATSVTGDSNQPQHF. The gene calls are TRBV24-1 and TRBJ1-5, with TRBD1 matching over 7 bases. Germline assignment: CDR1 KGHDR and CDR2 SFDVKD. The CDR3 has 15 amino acids. Trimming took 5 bases from V and 0 from J; bases not matched to a gene: 3.

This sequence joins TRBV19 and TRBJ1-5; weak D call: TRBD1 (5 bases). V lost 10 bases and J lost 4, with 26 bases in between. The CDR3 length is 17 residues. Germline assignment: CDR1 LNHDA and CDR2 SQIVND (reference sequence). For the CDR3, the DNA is TGTGCCACCAACACTTGGATAGGAGGGAGGGGAAATCAGCCCCAGCATTTT. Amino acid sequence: CATNTWIGGRGNQPQHF.

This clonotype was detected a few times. The chain's CDR3 is CASSSFTTGSGNTIYF. The DNA for the CDR3 is TGTGCCAGCAGCTCTTTTACGACGGGCTCTGGAAACACCATATATTTT. The V gene is TRBV14, the J gene TRBJ1-3; the D is unclear. V shed 5 bases and J shed 0 bases, with 14 bases lying between them. The CDR3 extends over 16 amino acids. Looked up from germline, CDR1 is SGHDN and CDR2 is FVKESK.